This T cell receptor (beta chain) is from a study of T cells in Graves' hyperthyroidism and ophthalmopathy (dated by TCRdb to the late 2010s). Turning to the overall study: Peripheral blood was sampled at the time of initial diagnosis, prior to any treatment. TCR V-J signatures able to tell the groups apart were searched for in a discovery cohort of around 95 patients, of whom roughly 42 had Graves' ophthalmopathy and more than 55 had stable Graves' hyperthyroidism. Prospective prediction of ophthalmopathy was tested in an independent validation cohort consisting of some 18 hyperthyroidism patients and 15 to 17 patients who later progressed to ophthalmopathy. The roughly 100 discovery patients were divided at random into training and test sets in a 7:3 ratio. In about 6 Graves' hyperthyroidism patients, the study also compared T-cell repertoires from thyroid tissue with T-cell repertoires from blood. After blood sampling, hyperthyroidism patients were treated with methimazole at a starting dose of 30 mg daily, and ophthalmopathy patients were treated with high-dose intravenous methylprednisolone. The paper reports TCR Vbeta CDR3 sequencing of some 140 peripheral blood samples: some 41 ophthalmopathy, fewer than 85 hyperthyroidism and 17 progressor patients.

This clonotype has ten or more counts. The antigen it binds to is not known. Qualities for individual bases were not recorded, and no much larger clone is one base off. Overall study results and their limits: Most expanded thyroid clonotypes (frequency above 0.001) were also found in blood, which suggests that blood repertoires may mirror thyroid immune responses. In validation, progression to ophthalmopathy was predicted by the model with roughly 69% sensitivity and about 72% specificity, a median of approximately 7.1 months before onset. Sample size was not statistically predetermined, and investigators were not blinded to group allocation. Ophthalmopathy was separated from stable hyperthyroidism by a 13 V-J signature model, with around 90% sensitivity and about 81% specificity obtained in cross-validation and 80%/75% obtained in testing.

Hyperthyroidism patients were newly diagnosed, with disease duration under 2 months, and aged 18 to 65 years. Exclusion was applied to patients with uncontrolled infections, other autoimmune diseases, pregnancy or lactation. Diagnoses were based on clinical symptoms, serum thyroxine and TRAb, thyroid ultrasound and orbital computed tomography. Blood from progressor patients was drawn when they were first diagnosed with hyperthyroidism, before any ophthalmopathy symptoms appeared. Ficoll-Paque density gradient centrifugation was used to isolate PBMCs from around 9.1 ml of fresh peripheral blood. Progressor patients were first diagnosed with Graves' hyperthyroidism and then developed ophthalmopathy during follow-up. Total RNA was extracted using Trizol reagent, and RNA quality was assessed on an Agilent 2100 Bioanalyzer. The TCR beta CDR3 regions were amplified from RNA transcripts. A first-round RT-PCR of the TCR CDR3 used the HTBI primer set with the Qiagen OneStep RT-PCR kit. Libraries were constructed in a second round of multiplex PCR, after which size selection and purification were carried out. Sequencing of the libraries was done on an Illumina HiSeq2000 using paired-end 100 bp reads. Concerning the study's data processing: SOAPnuke was used to process the raw data, throwing out any read that contained adapters or uncalled bases, had a mean Phred below 15, or lacked an exact constant-primer or identifier match. High-quality paired reads were merged using COPE v1.2.5, and each unique nucleotide sequence was defined as a clonotype. Clonotypes were aligned to IMGT TRBV, TRBD and TRBJ reference segments using MiTCR v1.1. The analysis was restricted to V-J combinations with a frequency above 0.0001, which together covered about 99% of the repertoires. A TCS score was defined as the ratio between F50 (clonal expansion) and ExV (chaos), using BLOSUM62-based TCRdist between CDR3 peptides within each V-J. Welch's t-statistics and random forest reduced 500 to 650 V-J features to roughly 13, which were used in a naive Bayes classifier (R e1071). Starting from the raw public reads, TCRdb applied fastp trimming at Q25, assembled clones with MiXCR and retained in-frame beta chains. Entries are consolidated by CDR3 protein sequence, retaining the most common genes and DNA. TCRdb's processing, not the authors' own work, is the source of the V and J calls. This sample comprises 35,000 to 45,000 distinct CDR3 sequences, about 49% of them detected only once. Approximately 6.2% of the sample belongs to the ten largest clones.

Sequenced sample: blood. The source of this sequence is a woman between 45 and 60 years old with Graves' hyperthyroidism that later progressed to Graves' ophthalmopathy.

This receptor carries the CDR3 CASNLGGAKNIQYF. At the DNA level, the sequence is TGTGCCAGCAACCTAGGAGGAGCCAAAAACATTCAGTACTTC. This chain is built from TRBV12-3 or TRBV12-4 and TRBJ2-4; possibly the D gene is TRBD2, per 5 matching bases. Trimming at the junction amounts to 7 bases on V and 0 bases on J, and the germline ends lie 10 bases apart. The CDR3 runs 14 amino acids, cysteine and phenylalanine included. Left in the record is the CDR3 DNA by itself, 42 bases read in frame from the first base.